This T cell receptor (beta chain) was sequenced during a study of OX40 agonist ivuxolimab in advanced cancers. Across the whole study: Hepatocellular carcinoma, melanoma, renal cell or head and neck cancer was diagnosed in the dose-escalation patients. One hepatocellular carcinoma and two cutaneous melanoma patients partially responded.

Germline V gene lookup returns CDR1 MGHRA and CDR2 YSYEKL. This CDR3 is 17 amino acids long. Trimming took 4 bases from V and 0 from J, leaving 18 bases between them. TCRdb's copy holds only in-frame clones and misses some; the assay was immunoSEQ multiplex PCR. The repertoire includes tens of thousands of clones, roughly nine tenths of them detected once, and under 0.4% sits in the top ten. The genes are TRBV4-1 and TRBJ1-2; TRBD1 is a possible D gene (5 bases). The sample consisted of CD4+ or CD8+ T cells sorted from blood, taken in a trial of the OX40 agonist ivuxolimab. This TCR came from an adult with an advanced solid tumor such as melanoma, head and neck, liver or kidney cancer. The chain's CDR3 is CASSPRGRRAANYGYTF. The CDR3 nucleotides read TGCGCCAGCAGCCCACGGGGCAGAAGGGCAGCTAACTATGGCTACACCTTC.